This TCR beta chain originates from a study of T cells in Graves' hyperthyroidism and ophthalmopathy. The study, taken as a whole, reports: Most thyroid clonotypes with frequency above 0.001 were detected in blood.

Germline-derived CDR1 and CDR2 are MNHEY and SVGAGI. The CDR3 length is 15 residues. With 0 bases removed from V and 2 bases from J, the gap between germline ends came to 10 bases. Turning to this clonotype: Its antigen is unknown.

TCR beta CDR3 sequences were amplified from RNA transcripts. TCR CDR3 regions were first amplified by RT-PCR with HTBI primers. TCRdb ran MiXCR on the multiplex PCR reads and lists one entry per CDR3 protein. The data contain 750,000 to 950,000 distinct CDR3 sequences, about 38% of them singletons. The chain combines TRBV6-5 with TRBJ1-1; D is ambiguous. This clonotype was obtained from a man aged 18 to 29 with Graves' hyperthyroidism. The material sequenced was blood. The CDR3 spells CASSYSTVANTEAFF. CDR3 nucleotide sequence: TGTGCCAGCAGTTACTCTACGGTGGCAAACACTGAAGCTTTCTTT.